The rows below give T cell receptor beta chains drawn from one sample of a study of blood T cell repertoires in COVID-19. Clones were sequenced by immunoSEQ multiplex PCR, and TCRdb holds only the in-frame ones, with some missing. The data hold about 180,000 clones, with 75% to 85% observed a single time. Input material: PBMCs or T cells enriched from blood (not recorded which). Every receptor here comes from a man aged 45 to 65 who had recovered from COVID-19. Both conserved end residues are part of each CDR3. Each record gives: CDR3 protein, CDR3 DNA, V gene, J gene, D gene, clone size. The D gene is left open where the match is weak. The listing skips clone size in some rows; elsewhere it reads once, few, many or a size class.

CDR3aa: CASSLHSLNTEAFF; CDR3nt: TGTGCCAGCAGCCTACATAGCCTTAACACTGAAGCTTTCTTT; v_gene: TRBV3-1/TRBV3-2; j_gene: TRBJ1-1; d_gene: NA; abundance: NA
CDR3aa: CASSYSYRGLRYEQYF; CDR3nt: TGTGCCAGCAGTTACTCGTACAGGGGGCTTCGATACGAGCAGTACTTC; v_gene: TRBV6-5; j_gene: TRBJ2-7; d_gene: TRBD1; abundance: NA
CDR3aa: CASSGTAWGEAFF; CDR3nt: TGTGCCAGCAGCGGGACAGCCTGGGGTGAAGCTTTCTTT; v_gene: TRBV27; j_gene: TRBJ1-1; d_gene: TRBD1; abundance: few
CDR3aa: CASSQEGQGYAKLFF; CDR3nt: TGTGCCAGCAGCCAAGAGGGACAGGGTTATGCAAAACTGTTTTTT; v_gene: TRBV3-1/TRBV3-2; j_gene: TRBJ1-4; d_gene: TRBD1; abundance: NA
CDR3aa: CASSLASLVSPSEQYF; CDR3nt: TGTGCCAGCAGCTTAGCATCACTAGTATCCCCAAGCGAGCAGTACTTC; v_gene: TRBV7-2; j_gene: TRBJ2-7; d_gene: NA; abundance: NA
CDR3aa: CASSTDRGFTEAFF; CDR3nt: TGCGCCAGCAGCACGGACAGGGGGTTCACTGAAGCTTTCTTT; v_gene: TRBV5-1; j_gene: TRBJ1-1; d_gene: TRBD1; abundance: NA
CDR3aa: CATSPRGGHNNEQFF; CDR3nt: TGTGCCACCAGTCCTCGGGGGGGCCACAACAATGAGCAGTTCTTC; v_gene: TRBV24-1; j_gene: TRBJ2-1; d_gene: TRBD2; abundance: NA
CDR3aa: CASTPDIVNTGELFF; CDR3nt: TGTGCCAGCACTCCGGACATAGTAAACACCGGGGAGCTGTTTTTT; v_gene: TRBV2; j_gene: TRBJ2-2; d_gene: NA; abundance: NA
CDR3aa: CASRNGTAYSYEQYF; CDR3nt: TGCGCCAGCAGGAATGGGACAGCCTACTCCTACGAGCAGTACTTC; v_gene: TRBV5-1; j_gene: TRBJ2-7; d_gene: TRBD1; abundance: NA
CDR3aa: CASYRVGEKLFF; CDR3nt: TGTGCCAGCTACAGGGTTGGTGAAAAACTGTTTTTT; v_gene: TRBV2; j_gene: TRBJ1-4; d_gene: NA; abundance: NA
CDR3aa: CAWSVSGGYSPLHF; CDR3nt: TGTGCCTGGAGTGTATCCGGCGGTTATTCACCCCTCCACTTT; v_gene: TRBV30; j_gene: TRBJ1-6; d_gene: NA; abundance: NA
CDR3aa: CAWLSGGAREQFF; CDR3nt: TGTGCCTGGCTTAGCGGGGGGGCACGTGAGCAGTTCTTC; v_gene: TRBV30; j_gene: TRBJ2-1; d_gene: TRBD2; abundance: NA
CDR3aa: CSASPAGMYGYTF; CDR3nt: TGCAGTGCTAGTCCGGCGGGGATGTATGGCTACACCTTC; v_gene: TRBV20-1; j_gene: TRBJ1-2; d_gene: NA; abundance: NA
CDR3aa: CASSTSDRGSYNSPLHF; CDR3nt: TGTGCCAGTAGTACCTCGGACAGGGGCTCCTATAATTCACCCCTCCACTTT; v_gene: TRBV19; j_gene: TRBJ1-6; d_gene: TRBD1; abundance: NA
CDR3aa: CASSQTRKLFF; CDR3nt: TGTGCCAGCAGCCAAACTCGGAAACTGTTTTTT; v_gene: TRBV14; j_gene: TRBJ1-4; d_gene: NA; abundance: NA
CDR3aa: CASSSDRAPNYGYTF; CDR3nt: TGTGCCAGCAGTTCAGACAGGGCCCCTAACTATGGCTACACCTTC; v_gene: TRBV6-5; j_gene: TRBJ1-2; d_gene: TRBD1; abundance: few
CDR3aa: CASSRTGGPGNQPQHF; CDR3nt: TGCGCCAGCAGCCGGACAGGGGGCCCGGGCAATCAGCCCCAGCATTTT; v_gene: TRBV5-1; j_gene: TRBJ1-5; d_gene: TRBD1; abundance: NA
CDR3aa: CASSFGEIYGYTF; CDR3nt: TGTGCCAGCAGTTTCGGGGAAATCTATGGCTACACCTTC; v_gene: TRBV28; j_gene: TRBJ1-2; d_gene: NA; abundance: once
CDR3aa: CASSEVDTLAVEQYF; CDR3nt: TGTGCCAGCAGTGAAGTCGATACTTTAGCGGTCGAGCAGTACTTC; v_gene: TRBV6-1; j_gene: TRBJ2-7; d_gene: NA; abundance: once
CDR3aa: CASSLMGTGGAETQYF; CDR3nt: TGTGCCAGCAGCTTAATGGGGACAGGGGGCGCGGAGACCCAGTACTTC; v_gene: TRBV7-3; j_gene: TRBJ2-5; d_gene: TRBD1; abundance: NA
CDR3aa: CASSEDTSGAPGGFF; CDR3nt: TGTGCCAGTAGCGAAGATACTAGCGGCGCGCCGGGAGGGTTCTTC; v_gene: TRBV19; j_gene: TRBJ2-1; d_gene: TRBD2; abundance: NA
CDR3aa: CASCSLVYTEAFF; CDR3nt: TGTGCCAGCTGTAGCTTAGTTTACACTGAAGCTTTCTTT; v_gene: TRBV6-5; j_gene: TRBJ1-1; d_gene: NA; abundance: NA
CDR3aa: CASSLYSLNTEAFF; CDR3nt: TGTGCCAGCAGCTTATACAGTTTGAACACTGAAGCTTTCTTT; v_gene: TRBV7-3; j_gene: TRBJ1-1; d_gene: NA; abundance: few
CDR3aa: CASSLGSVTDTQYF; CDR3nt: TGTGCCAGTAGTCTGGGGAGTGTCACAGATACGCAGTATTTT; v_gene: TRBV19; j_gene: TRBJ2-3; d_gene: NA; abundance: NA
CDR3aa: CASSKTSGVFYNEQFF; CDR3nt: TGTGCCAGTAGTAAGACTAGCGGGGTGTTTTACAATGAGCAGTTCTTC; v_gene: TRBV19; j_gene: TRBJ2-1; d_gene: TRBD2; abundance: NA
CDR3aa: CASSLVSLAGSDTQYF; CDR3nt: TGTGCCAGCAGCTTAGTCTCACTAGCGGGGTCGGATACGCAGTATTTT; v_gene: TRBV11-1; j_gene: TRBJ2-3; d_gene: TRBD2; abundance: once
CDR3aa: CASSYSSGTNVLTF; CDR3nt: TGTGCCAGCAGTTACTCGTCGGGGACCAACGTCCTGACTTTC; v_gene: TRBV6-5; j_gene: TRBJ2-6; d_gene: NA; abundance: NA
CDR3aa: CSAAGTAEAFF; CDR3nt: TGCAGCGCCGCAGGGACAGCTGAAGCTTTCTTT; v_gene: TRBV29-1; j_gene: TRBJ1-1; d_gene: TRBD1; abundance: NA
CDR3aa: CASGLVRGGAGNTIYF; CDR3nt: TGTGCTAGTGGTTTGGTACGAGGGGGTGCTGGAAACACCATATATTTT; v_gene: TRBV12-5; j_gene: TRBJ1-3; d_gene: NA; abundance: once
CDR3aa: CASSLRQGHNEKLFF; CDR3nt: TGTGCCAGCAGCCTAAGACAGGGCCATAATGAAAAACTGTTTTTT; v_gene: TRBV7-9; j_gene: TRBJ1-4; d_gene: TRBD1; abundance: NA
CDR3aa: CASSYSANLGAQAQHF; CDR3nt: TGTGCCAGCAGTTATTCGGCCAACCTAGGGGCGCAAGCCCAGCATTTT; v_gene: TRBV6-5; j_gene: TRBJ1-5; d_gene: NA; abundance: NA
CDR3aa: CASKGVIGQGSTDTQYF; CDR3nt: TGTGCCAGCAAAGGAGTGATTGGGCAGGGGAGCACAGATACGCAGTATTTT; v_gene: TRBV28; j_gene: TRBJ2-3; d_gene: NA; abundance: NA
CDR3aa: CASSPPGGEHQPQHF; CDR3nt: TGTGCCAGTAGTCCGCCTGGGGGGGAGCATCAGCCCCAGCATTTT; v_gene: TRBV19; j_gene: TRBJ1-5; d_gene: NA; abundance: NA
CDR3aa: CASSPRTESGNTEAFF; CDR3nt: TGTGCCAGTAGTCCAAGGACGGAGAGCGGGAACACTGAAGCTTTCTTT; v_gene: TRBV19; j_gene: TRBJ1-1; d_gene: NA; abundance: NA
CDR3aa: CASRGADRGREGYTF; CDR3nt: TGTGCCAGCAGAGGAGCGGACAGGGGGCGCGAGGGCTACACCTTC; v_gene: TRBV2; j_gene: TRBJ1-2; d_gene: TRBD1; abundance: NA
CDR3aa: CASSVDRGEYTEAFF; CDR3nt: TGTGCCAGCAGCGTAGACAGGGGTGAATACACTGAAGCTTTCTTT; v_gene: TRBV7-3; j_gene: TRBJ1-1; d_gene: TRBD1; abundance: NA
CDR3aa: CASSPRPGDNQPQHF; CDR3nt: TGTGCCAGCTCACCACGGCCAGGGGACAATCAGCCCCAGCATTTT; v_gene: TRBV18; j_gene: TRBJ1-5; d_gene: NA; abundance: few
CDR3aa: CASSGGLAGGYEQYF; CDR3nt: TGTGCCAGCAGCGGAGGACTAGCGGGGGGTTACGAGCAGTACTTC; v_gene: TRBV9; j_gene: TRBJ2-7; d_gene: TRBD2; abundance: NA
CDR3aa: CASSDGTGPSYEQYF; CDR3nt: TGTGCCAGCAGTGATGGGACAGGGCCCTCCTACGAGCAGTACTTC; v_gene: TRBV6-1; j_gene: TRBJ2-7; d_gene: TRBD1; abundance: NA
CDR3aa: CASSLGLAASFSYNEQFF; CDR3nt: TGTGCCAGCAGCTTAGGTCTAGCGGCCTCTTTCTCCTACAATGAGCAGTTCTTC; v_gene: TRBV11-2; j_gene: TRBJ2-1; d_gene: TRBD2; abundance: few
CDR3aa: CASSQQQRLAGQGRGYEQYF; CDR3nt: TGCGCCAGCAGCCAACAACAGCGACTAGCGGGCCAGGGCCGGGGCTACGAGCAGTACTTC; v_gene: TRBV4-1; j_gene: TRBJ2-7; d_gene: TRBD2; abundance: NA
CDR3aa: CASSQYGPGGADTQYF; CDR3nt: TGCGCCAGCAGTCAATATGGGCCAGGGGGAGCAGATACGCAGTATTTT; v_gene: TRBV23-1; j_gene: TRBJ2-3; d_gene: TRBD1; abundance: NA
CDR3aa: CASSNKRGEKIASTDTQYF; CDR3nt: TGTGCCAGCAGCAATAAGCGGGGGGAGAAGATCGCGAGCACAGATACGCAGTATTTT; v_gene: TRBV21-1; j_gene: TRBJ2-3; d_gene: NA; abundance: NA
CDR3aa: CAISPNSGGDEQFF; CDR3nt: TGTGCCATCAGTCCCAATAGCGGGGGGGATGAGCAGTTCTTC; v_gene: TRBV10-3; j_gene: TRBJ2-1; d_gene: TRBD2; abundance: NA
CDR3aa: CASSLGLAGGSTDTQYF; CDR3nt: TGTGCCAGCAGCCTGGGACTAGCGGGGGGTAGCACAGATACGCAGTATTTT; v_gene: TRBV4-2; j_gene: TRBJ2-3; d_gene: TRBD2; abundance: NA
CDR3aa: CASSFGGRPYEQYF; CDR3nt: TGTGCCAGCAGCTTCGGCGGCAGACCCTACGAGCAGTACTTC; v_gene: TRBV11-2; j_gene: TRBJ2-7; d_gene: NA; abundance: NA
CDR3aa: CASGNRAATNEKLFF; CDR3nt: TGTGCCAGTGGAAACCGAGCGGCAACTAATGAAAAACTGTTTTTT; v_gene: TRBV19; j_gene: TRBJ1-4; d_gene: NA; abundance: NA
CDR3aa: CASSLVGHRVNTEAFF; CDR3nt: TGTGCCAGCAGCTTAGTAGGGCACAGGGTGAACACTGAAGCTTTCTTT; v_gene: TRBV7-2; j_gene: TRBJ1-1; d_gene: NA; abundance: NA